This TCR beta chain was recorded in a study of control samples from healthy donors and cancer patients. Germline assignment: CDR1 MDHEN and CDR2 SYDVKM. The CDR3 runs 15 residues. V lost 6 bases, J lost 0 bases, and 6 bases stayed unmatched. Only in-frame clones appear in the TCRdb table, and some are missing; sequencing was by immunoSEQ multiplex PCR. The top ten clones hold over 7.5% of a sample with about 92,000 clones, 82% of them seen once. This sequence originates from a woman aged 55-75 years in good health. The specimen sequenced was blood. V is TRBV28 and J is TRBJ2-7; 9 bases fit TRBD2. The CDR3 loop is CASRKSGGSSYEQYF. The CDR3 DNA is TGTGCCAGCAGGAAGAGCGGGGGGAGCTCCTACGAGCAGTACTTC.